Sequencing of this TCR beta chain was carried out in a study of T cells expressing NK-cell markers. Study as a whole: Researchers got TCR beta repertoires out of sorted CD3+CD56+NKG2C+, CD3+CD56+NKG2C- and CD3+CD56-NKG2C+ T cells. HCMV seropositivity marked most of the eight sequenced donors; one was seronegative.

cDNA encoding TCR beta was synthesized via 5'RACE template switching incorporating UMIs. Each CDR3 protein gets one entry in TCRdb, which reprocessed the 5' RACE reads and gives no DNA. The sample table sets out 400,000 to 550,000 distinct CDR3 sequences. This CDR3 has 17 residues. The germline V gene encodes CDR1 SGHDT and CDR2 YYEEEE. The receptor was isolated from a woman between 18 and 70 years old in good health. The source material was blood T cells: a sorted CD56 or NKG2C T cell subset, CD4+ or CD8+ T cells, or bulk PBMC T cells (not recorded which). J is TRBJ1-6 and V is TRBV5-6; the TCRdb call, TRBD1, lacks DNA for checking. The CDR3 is CASSARHTGSNWAPLHF.